Listed below are T cell receptor beta chains from one sample, sequenced in a study of shared clonotypes between healthy human individuals. The repertoire was sequenced with immunoSEQ multiplex PCR; TCRdb's copy has only in-frame clones and lacks some. The sample has some 2.1 million clones; around 93% are singletons. The sequencing sample was made of naive CD8+ T cells from PBMCs. The receptors were gathered from a man aged 18 to 35 in good health. Some clones in this sample may be carry-over from other donors' samples. Each CDR3 is given with its conserved first and last residue. D genes are given only for firm matches. Only part of the rows carry a size: once, few, many, or a class if the clone is expanded.

>TRBJ2-4|TRBV9|-|-
CASSVGGRNIQYF
TGTGCCAGCAGCGTCGGGGGTAGAAACATTCAGTACTTC
>TRBJ2-1|TRBV7-2|-|-
CASSLGGGYEQFF
TGTGCCAGCAGCTTAGGCGGTGGGTATGAGCAGTTCTTC
>TRBJ2-7|TRBV7-9|-|TRBD2
CASSEGVAGADEQYF
TGTGCCAGCAGCGAAGGAGTAGCGGGAGCCGACGAGCAGTACTTC
>TRBJ2-1|TRBV30|-|TRBD2
CAWSLGSGRALPEQFF
TGTGCCTGGAGTCTGGGTAGCGGGAGGGCCCTTCCTGAGCAGTTCTTC
>TRBJ1-4|TRBV18|-|-
CASSPTRDTLNEKLFF
TGTGCCAGCTCACCTACCCGGGACACCCTTAATGAAAAACTGTTTTTT
>TRBJ1-2|TRBV5-4|-|-
CASSLVGWGYTF
TGTGCCAGCAGCTTAGTTGGCTGGGGCTACACCTTC
>TRBJ2-5|TRBV7-8|-|TRBD1
CASSYRQGIQETQYF
TGCGCCAGCAGCTACCGACAGGGGATTCAAGAGACCCAGTACTTC
>TRBJ2-1|TRBV4-1|-|-
CASSQSHTRGSSYNEQFF
TGCGCCAGCAGCCAATCGCATACCCGGGGTAGCTCCTACAATGAGCAGTTCTTC
>TRBJ1-1|TRBV6-5|-|TRBD1
CASSFQTGGTEAFF
TGTGCCAGCAGTTTTCAGACAGGGGGAACTGAAGCTTTCTTT
>TRBJ2-1|TRBV2|-|TRBD2
CASSDLAGGQRAYNEQFF
TGTGCCAGCAGTGATCTAGCGGGAGGGCAGAGGGCCTACAATGAGCAGTTCTTC
>TRBJ1-1|TRBV15|-|-
CATSRLSGARGTEAFF
TGTGCCACCAGCAGACTCTCCGGGGCGCGAGGCACTGAAGCTTTCTTT
>TRBJ2-3|TRBV28|once|TRBD2
CASNGGSSSTDTQYF
TGTGCCAGCAATGGCGGGAGCTCTAGCACAGATACGCAGTATTTT
>TRBJ2-5|TRBV7-9|-|TRBD1
CASTSGTVQETQYF
TGTGCCAGCACCTCCGGGACAGTACAAGAGACCCAGTACTTC
>TRBJ2-1|TRBV7-6|-|-
CASSLEAGRNEQFF
TGTGCCAGCAGCTTAGAGGCCGGACGAAATGAGCAGTTCTTC
>TRBJ2-7|TRBV4-1|once|-
CASSHGWGTSEQYF
TGCGCCAGCAGCCATGGGTGGGGGACGAGCGAGCAGTACTTC
>TRBJ1-1|TRBV27|-|-
CASSSYHIELMNTEAFF
TGTGCCAGCAGTTCCTACCACATAGAACTCATGAACACTGAAGCTTTCTTT
>TRBJ2-2|TRBV18|-|-
CASSTPQRVLTGELFF
TGTGCCAGCTCGACCCCTCAGAGGGTTCTCACCGGGGAGCTGTTTTTT
>TRBJ2-7|TRBV27|-|TRBD1
CASSPLGDRTSYEQYF
TGTGCCAGCAGTCCGCTAGGGGACAGGACCTCCTACGAGCAGTACTTC
>TRBJ2-2|TRBV5-1|-|-
CASSSPPGRVERELFF
TGCGCCAGCAGCTCACCCCCGGGTAGAGTTGAGCGGGAGCTGTTTTTT
>TRBJ1-2|TRBV4-1|-|-
CASSQDNGFNYGYTF
TGCGCCAGCAGCCAAGACAACGGATTTAACTATGGCTACACCTTC
>TRBJ2-7|TRBV5-4|-|-
CASSGGGDRDPRNIYYEQYF
TGTGCCAGCAGCGGGGGGGGTGACAGGGATCCCCGAAATATTTACTACGAGCAGTACTTC
>TRBJ1-1|TRBV5-4|-|-
CASTPSGVTEAFF
TGTGCCAGCACCCCCAGCGGGGTTACTGAAGCTTTCTTT
>TRBJ2-1|TRBV4-1|-|TRBD2
CASNLAGESSMKQFF
TGCGCCAGCAACCTAGCGGGAGAGAGTTCAATGAAGCAGTTCTTC
>TRBJ2-3|TRBV7-3|-|-
CASSLTGDTQYF
TGTGCCAGCAGCTTAACTGGAGATACGCAGTATTTT
>TRBJ2-1|TRBV9|many|-
CASSVLGQGQFF
TGTGCCAGCAGCGTACTGGGGCAGGGGCAATTCTTC
>TRBJ2-1|TRBV6-6|-|TRBD2
CASSYAGGPYNEQFF
TGTGCCAGCAGTTACGCGGGGGGCCCCTACAATGAGCAGTTCTTC
>TRBJ2-7|TRBV19|once|TRBD1
CASSDRGFWEQYF
TGTGCCAGTTCGGACAGGGGGTTTTGGGAGCAGTACTTC